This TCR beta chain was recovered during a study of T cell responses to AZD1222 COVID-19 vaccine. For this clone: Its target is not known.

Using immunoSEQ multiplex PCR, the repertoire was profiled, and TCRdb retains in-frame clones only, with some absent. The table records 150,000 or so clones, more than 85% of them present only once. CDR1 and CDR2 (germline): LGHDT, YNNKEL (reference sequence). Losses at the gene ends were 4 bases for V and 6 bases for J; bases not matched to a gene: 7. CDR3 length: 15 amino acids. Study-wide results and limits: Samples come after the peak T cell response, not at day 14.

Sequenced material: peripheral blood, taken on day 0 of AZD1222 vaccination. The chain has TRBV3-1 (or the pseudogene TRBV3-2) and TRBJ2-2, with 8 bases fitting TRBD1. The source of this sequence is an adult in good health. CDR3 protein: CASSRTGSVPGELFF. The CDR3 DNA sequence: TGTGCCAGCAGCCGGACAGGGTCTGTCCCCGGGGAGCTGTTTTTT.